The clone carrying this T cell receptor beta chain appeared once. The data derive from a study of blood T cell repertoires in COVID-19. TCRdb keeps only in-frame clones here, not all; method: immunoSEQ multiplex PCR. The data contain more than 110,000 clones, 84% of them seen just once; the ten biggest clones take up 44%. The V end lost 2 bases, the J end lost 2 bases, and 11 bases lay between the germline ends. The germline V gene encodes CDR1 LNHNV and CDR2 YYDKDF (reference sequence). There are 15 residues in the CDR3. This sequence was found in a human donor in a cohort sampled during active COVID-19. The V and J genes are TRBV15 and TRBJ2-3, with TRBD1 as a possible D gene (6 bases). Sequencing was performed on peripheral blood. CDR3 residues: CATSRLQGPTDTQYF. The CDR3 coding sequence is TGTGCCACCAGCAGATTACAGGGCCCCACAGATACGCAGTATTTT.